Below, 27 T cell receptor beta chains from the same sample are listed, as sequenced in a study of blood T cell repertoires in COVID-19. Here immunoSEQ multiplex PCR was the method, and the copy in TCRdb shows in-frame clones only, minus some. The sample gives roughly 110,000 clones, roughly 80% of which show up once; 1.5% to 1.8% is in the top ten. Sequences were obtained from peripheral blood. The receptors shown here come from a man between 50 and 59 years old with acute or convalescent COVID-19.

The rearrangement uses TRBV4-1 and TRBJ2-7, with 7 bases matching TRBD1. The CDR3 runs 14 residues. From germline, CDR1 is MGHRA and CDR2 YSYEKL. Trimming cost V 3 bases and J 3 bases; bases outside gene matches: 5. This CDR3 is CASSHLTGVYEQYV. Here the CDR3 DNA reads TGCGCCAGCAGCCACCTAACAGGGGTCTACGAGCAGTACGTC.

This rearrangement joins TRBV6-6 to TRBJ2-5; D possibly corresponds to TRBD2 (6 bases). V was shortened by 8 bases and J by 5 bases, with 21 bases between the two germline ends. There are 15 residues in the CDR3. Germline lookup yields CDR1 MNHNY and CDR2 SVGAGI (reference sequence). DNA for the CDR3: TGTGCCAGCCGATTTTCGGGCAGGGCGGGGGAGACCCAGTACTTC. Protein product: CASRFSGRAGETQYF.

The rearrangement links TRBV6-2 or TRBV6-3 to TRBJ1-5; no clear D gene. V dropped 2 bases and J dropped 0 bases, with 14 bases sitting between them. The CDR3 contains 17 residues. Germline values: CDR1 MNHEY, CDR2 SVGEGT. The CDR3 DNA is TGTGCCAGCAGTTACGAGGCCGACTATGTTAGCAATCAGCCCCAGCATTTT. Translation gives CASSYEADYVSNQPQHF.

The CDR3 coding sequence is TGTGCCAGTACCCGACTGGACAGGGAAACGAGTACGGGAGCTTTCTTT. Translation gives CASTRLDRETSTGAFF. J is TRBJ1-1 and V is TRBV19; 8 bases agree with TRBD1. V lost 7 bases to trimming and J lost 10 bases; unmatched junction nucleotides: 20. Per the germline V gene, CDR1 is LNHDA and CDR2 is SQIVND (reference sequence). The CDR3 length is 16 residues.

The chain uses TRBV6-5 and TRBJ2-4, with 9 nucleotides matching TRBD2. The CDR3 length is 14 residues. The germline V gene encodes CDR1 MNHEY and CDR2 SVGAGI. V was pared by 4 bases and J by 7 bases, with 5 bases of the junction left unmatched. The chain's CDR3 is CASSSRGRGNIQYF. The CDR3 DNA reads TGTGCCAGCAGTTCCCGCGGGAGGGGCAACATTCAGTACTTC.

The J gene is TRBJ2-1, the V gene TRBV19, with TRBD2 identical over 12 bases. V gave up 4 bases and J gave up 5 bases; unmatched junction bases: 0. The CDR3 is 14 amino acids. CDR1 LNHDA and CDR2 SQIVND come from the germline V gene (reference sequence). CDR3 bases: TGTGCCAGTAGTACTAGCGGGGGGGACAATGAGCAGTTCTTC. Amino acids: CASSTSGGDNEQFF.

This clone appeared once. For the CDR3, the DNA is TGCACCAGCAGCCGGGACCCAGGGGCGAGTCAGCCCCAGCATTTT. This translates into CTSSRDPGASQPQHF. This chain joins TRBV1 and TRBJ1-5; the DNA was not used to check the table's D call, TRBD1. TRBV1 is an annotated pseudogene. The CDR3 length is 15 residues.

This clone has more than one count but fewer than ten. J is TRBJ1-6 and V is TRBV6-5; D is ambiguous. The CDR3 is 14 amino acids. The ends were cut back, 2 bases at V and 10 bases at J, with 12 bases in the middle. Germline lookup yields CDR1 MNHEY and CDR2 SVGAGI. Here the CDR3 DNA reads TGTGCCAGCAGTTACCCAGAATCTGGCTCACCCCTCCACTTT. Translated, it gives CASSYPESGSPLHF.

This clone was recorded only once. The CDR3 nucleotides are TGTGCCAGCAGTCCCTGGGGGACAGGGGTCATGAACACTGAAGCTTTCTTT. It is translated as CASSPWGTGVMNTEAFF. This chain links TRBV6-2 or TRBV6-3 with TRBJ1-1, with TRBD1 matching over 10 bases. The CDR3 is 17 residues long. Trimming took 5 bases from V and 0 from J; bases not matched to a gene: 9. CDR1 MNHEY and CDR2 SVGEGT come from the germline V gene.

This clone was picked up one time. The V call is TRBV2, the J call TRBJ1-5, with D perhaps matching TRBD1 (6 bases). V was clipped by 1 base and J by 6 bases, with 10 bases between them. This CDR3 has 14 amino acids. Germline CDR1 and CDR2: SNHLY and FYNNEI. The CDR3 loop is CASSEVTGGQPQHF. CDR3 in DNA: TGTGCCAGCAGTGAAGTGACAGGAGGTCAGCCCCAGCATTTT.

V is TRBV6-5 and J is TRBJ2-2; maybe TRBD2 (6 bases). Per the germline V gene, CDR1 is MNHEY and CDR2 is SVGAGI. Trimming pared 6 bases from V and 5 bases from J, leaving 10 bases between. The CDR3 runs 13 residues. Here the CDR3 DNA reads TGTGCCAGCAGGCTCGGACTAACCGGGGAGCTGTTTTTT. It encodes CASRLGLTGELFF.

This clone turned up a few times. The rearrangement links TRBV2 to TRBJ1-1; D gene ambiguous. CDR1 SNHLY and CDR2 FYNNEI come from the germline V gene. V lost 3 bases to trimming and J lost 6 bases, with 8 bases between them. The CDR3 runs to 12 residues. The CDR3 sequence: CASSDSFSEAFF. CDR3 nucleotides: TGTGCCAGCAGTGATTCGTTTTCTGAAGCTTTCTTT.

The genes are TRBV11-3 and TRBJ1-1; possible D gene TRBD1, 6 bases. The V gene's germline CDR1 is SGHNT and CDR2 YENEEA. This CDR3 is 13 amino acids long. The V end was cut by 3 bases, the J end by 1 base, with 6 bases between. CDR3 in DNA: TGTGCCAGCAGCTTGGGACAGAACACTGAAGCTTTCTTT. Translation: CASSLGQNTEAFF.

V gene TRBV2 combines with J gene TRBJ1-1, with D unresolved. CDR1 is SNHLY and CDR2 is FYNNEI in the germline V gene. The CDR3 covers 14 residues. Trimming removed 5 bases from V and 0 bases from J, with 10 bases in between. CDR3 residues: CASSRLNMNTEAFF. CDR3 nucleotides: TGTGCCAGCAGTAGACTTAACATGAACACTGAAGCTTTCTTT.

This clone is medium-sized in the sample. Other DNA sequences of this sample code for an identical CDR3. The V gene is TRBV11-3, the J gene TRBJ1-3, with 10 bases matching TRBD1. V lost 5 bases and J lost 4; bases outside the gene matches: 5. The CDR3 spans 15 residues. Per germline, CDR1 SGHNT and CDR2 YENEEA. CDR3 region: CASSPGQGPGNTIYF. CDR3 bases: TGTGCCAGCAGCCCGGGACAGGGGCCCGGAAACACCATATATTTT.

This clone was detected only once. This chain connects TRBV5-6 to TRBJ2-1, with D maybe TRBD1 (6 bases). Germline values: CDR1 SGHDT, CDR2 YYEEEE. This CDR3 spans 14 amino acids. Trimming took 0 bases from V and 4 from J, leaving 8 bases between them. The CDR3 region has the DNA TGTGCCAGCAGCTTGGTCACAGGGTACAATGAGCAGTTCTTC. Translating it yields CASSLVTGYNEQFF.

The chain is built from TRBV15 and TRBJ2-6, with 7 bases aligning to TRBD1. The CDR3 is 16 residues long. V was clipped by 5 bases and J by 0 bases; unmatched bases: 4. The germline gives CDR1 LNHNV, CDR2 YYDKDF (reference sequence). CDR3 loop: CATSLRTGSGANVLTF. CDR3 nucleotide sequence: TGTGCCACCAGCCTACGGACAGGCTCTGGGGCCAACGTCCTGACTTTC.

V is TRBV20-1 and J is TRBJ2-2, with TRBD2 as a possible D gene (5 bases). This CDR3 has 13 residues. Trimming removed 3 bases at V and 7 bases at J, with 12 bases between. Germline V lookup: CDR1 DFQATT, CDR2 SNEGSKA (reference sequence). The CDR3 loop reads CSASRLAGGELFF. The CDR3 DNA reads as TGCAGTGCTAGTCGGCTAGCTGGCGGGGAGCTGTTTTTT.

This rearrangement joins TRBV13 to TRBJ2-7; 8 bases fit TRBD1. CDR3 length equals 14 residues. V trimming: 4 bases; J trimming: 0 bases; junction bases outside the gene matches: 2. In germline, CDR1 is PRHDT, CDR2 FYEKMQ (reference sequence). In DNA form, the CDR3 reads TGTGCCAGCAGCTCAGGGACAGGCTCCTACGAGCAGTACTTC. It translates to CASSSGTGSYEQYF.

CDR3 bases: TGTGCCAGCGAGGAGGCAGCAGTCCCCGGGGAGCTGTTTTTT. Encoded protein: CASEEAAVPGELFF. This sequence joins TRBV25-1 and TRBJ2-2; the D gene is possibly TRBD2 (5 bases). Trimming pared 8 bases from V and 6 bases from J, leaving 16 bases between. CDR1 is MGHDK, CDR2 SYGVNS, per germline. The CDR3 loop spans 14 amino acids.

The CDR3 region is CASKGVTEAFF. The CDR3 bases are TGTGCCAGCAAGGGGGTTACTGAAGCTTTCTTT. The chain links TRBV19 to TRBJ1-1, with a tentative D call TRBD1 (6 bases). Germline V lookup: CDR1 LNHDA, CDR2 SQIVND (reference sequence). The germline V and J ends were trimmed by 9 bases and 5 bases, with 10 bases remaining between them. The CDR3 consists of 11 residues.

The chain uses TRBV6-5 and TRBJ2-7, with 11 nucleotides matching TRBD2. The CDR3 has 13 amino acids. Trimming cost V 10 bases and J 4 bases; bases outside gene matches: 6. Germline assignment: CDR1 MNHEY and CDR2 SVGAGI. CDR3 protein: CATTGTSGYEQYF. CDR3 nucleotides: TGTGCCACCACGGGGACTAGCGGTTACGAGCAGTACTTC.

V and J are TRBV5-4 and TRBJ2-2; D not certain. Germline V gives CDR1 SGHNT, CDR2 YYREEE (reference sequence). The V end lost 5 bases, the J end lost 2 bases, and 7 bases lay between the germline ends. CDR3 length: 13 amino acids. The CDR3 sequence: CASSTVNTGELFF. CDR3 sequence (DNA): TGTGCCAGCAGTACAGTTAACACCGGGGAGCTGTTTTTT. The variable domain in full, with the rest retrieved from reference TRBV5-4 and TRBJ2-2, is ETGVTQSPTHLIKTRGQQVTLRCSSQSGHNTVSWYQQALGQGPQFIFQYYREEENGRGNFPPRFSGLQFPNYSSELNVNALELDDSALYLCASSTVNTGELFFGEGSRLTVL.

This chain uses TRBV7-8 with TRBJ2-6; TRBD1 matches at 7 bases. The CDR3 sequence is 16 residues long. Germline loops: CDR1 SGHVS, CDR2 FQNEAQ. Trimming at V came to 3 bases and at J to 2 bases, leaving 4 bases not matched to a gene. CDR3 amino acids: CASSFSGGTGANVLTF. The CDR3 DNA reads TGTGCCAGCAGCTTCTCAGGGGGAACTGGGGCCAACGTCCTGACTTTC.

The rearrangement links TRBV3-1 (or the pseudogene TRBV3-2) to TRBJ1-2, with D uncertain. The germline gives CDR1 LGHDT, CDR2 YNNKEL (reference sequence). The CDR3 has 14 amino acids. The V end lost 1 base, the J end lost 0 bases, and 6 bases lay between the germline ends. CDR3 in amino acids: CASSQGPSNYGYTF. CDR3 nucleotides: TGTGCCAGCAGCCAAGGGCCCTCTAACTATGGCTACACCTTC.

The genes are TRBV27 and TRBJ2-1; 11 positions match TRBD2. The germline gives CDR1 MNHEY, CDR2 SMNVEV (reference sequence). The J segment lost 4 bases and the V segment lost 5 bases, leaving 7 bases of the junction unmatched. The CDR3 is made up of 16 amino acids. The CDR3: CASSPYLAGGYNEQFF. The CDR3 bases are TGTGCCAGCAGTCCCTATCTAGCGGGGGGTTACAATGAGCAGTTCTTC.

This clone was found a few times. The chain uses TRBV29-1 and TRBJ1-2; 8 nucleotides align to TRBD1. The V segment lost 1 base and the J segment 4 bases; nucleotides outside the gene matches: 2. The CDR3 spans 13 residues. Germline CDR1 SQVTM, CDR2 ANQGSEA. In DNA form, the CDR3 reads TGCAGCGTTGAAGTCGACAGGGGCTATGGCTACACCTTC. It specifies CSVEVDRGYGYTF.